Following are 3 T cell receptor beta chains from one sample sequenced in a study of human T cells and chemical hapten exposure (dated by TCRdb to the early 2020s). What the time point label conveys for this sample: patch test 1, 2 weeks after DPC sensitization. What the treatment or condition label conveys for this sample: therapeutic diphenylcyclopropenone sensitization with weekly scalp DPC. Receptor libraries were prepared by RACE. Data came from a NextSeq 500. Using fastp at Q25 and MiXCR, TCRdb reprocessed the public reads and kept productive beta chains. Each CDR3 protein appears once, grouped with its most common genes and DNA. The sample table lists some 350,000 distinct CDR3 sequences, about 7% of them with a count of one. The ten largest clones add up to about 8% of the sample. Material: whole blood, obtained in connection with sensitization to the hapten diphenylcyclopropenone (DPC). The receptor source for this set is a woman aged 18-29 years with alopecia areata. Some clones in this sample may be carry-over from other donors' samples.

The chain employs TRBV2 and TRBJ1-1, with a weak D call TRBD1 (6 bases). Per the germline V gene, CDR1 is SNHLY and CDR2 is FYNNEI. The CDR3 spans 14 residues. V was trimmed by 4 bases and J by 5 bases, leaving 14 bases between them. Here the CDR3 reads CASSVLQGGTEAFF. As DNA, the CDR3 is TGTGCCAGCAGTGTCTTACAGGGAGGTACTGAAGCTTTCTTT.

The chain combines TRBV29-1 with TRBJ1-1; tentatively, D is TRBD1 (6 bases). The CDR3 is 12 amino acids. Trimming took 7 bases from V and 5 from J, leaving 14 bases between them. Germline V lookup: CDR1 SQVTM, CDR2 ANQGSEA. CDR3 protein: CSAVGGRTEAFF. The CDR3 DNA is TGCAGCGCTGTAGGGGGAAGAACTGAAGCTTTCTTT.

This clonotype was seen a few times. The genes are TRBV5-8 and TRBJ1-5; D not certain. CDR3 length: 15 amino acids. Germline loops: CDR1 SGHTS, CDR2 YDEGEE. Trimming cost V 6 bases and J 2 bases, with 15 bases left between them. DNA for the CDR3: TGTGCCAGCACCTCCCCATTGAGGGGCAATCAGCCCCAGCATTTT. Encoded protein: CASTSPLRGNQPQHF.